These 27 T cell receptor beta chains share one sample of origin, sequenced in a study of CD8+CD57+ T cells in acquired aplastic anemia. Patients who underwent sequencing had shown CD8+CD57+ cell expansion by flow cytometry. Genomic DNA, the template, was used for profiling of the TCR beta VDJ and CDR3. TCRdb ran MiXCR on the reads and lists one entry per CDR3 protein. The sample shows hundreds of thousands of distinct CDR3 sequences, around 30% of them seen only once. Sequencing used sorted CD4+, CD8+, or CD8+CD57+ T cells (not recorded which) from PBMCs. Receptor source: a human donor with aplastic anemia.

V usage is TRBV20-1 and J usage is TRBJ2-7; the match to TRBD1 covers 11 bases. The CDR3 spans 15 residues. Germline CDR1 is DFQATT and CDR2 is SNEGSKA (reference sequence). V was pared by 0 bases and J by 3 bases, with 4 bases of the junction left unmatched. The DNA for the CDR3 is TGCAGTGCTAGAGAACTGGGGACAGGGGGCTACGAGCAGTACTTC. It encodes CSARELGTGGYEQYF.

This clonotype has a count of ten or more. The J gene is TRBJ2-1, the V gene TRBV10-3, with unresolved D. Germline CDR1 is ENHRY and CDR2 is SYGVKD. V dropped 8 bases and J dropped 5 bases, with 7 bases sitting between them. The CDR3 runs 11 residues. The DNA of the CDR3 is TGTGCCATCTGCCCTAACAATGAGCAGTTCTTC. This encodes CAICPNNEQFF.

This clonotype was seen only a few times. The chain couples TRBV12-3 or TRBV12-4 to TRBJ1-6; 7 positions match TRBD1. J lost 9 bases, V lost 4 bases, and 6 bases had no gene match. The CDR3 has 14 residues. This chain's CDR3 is CASSSQGSLSPLHF. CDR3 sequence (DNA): TGTGCCAGCAGTTCACAGGGGTCCCTTTCACCCCTCCACTTT.

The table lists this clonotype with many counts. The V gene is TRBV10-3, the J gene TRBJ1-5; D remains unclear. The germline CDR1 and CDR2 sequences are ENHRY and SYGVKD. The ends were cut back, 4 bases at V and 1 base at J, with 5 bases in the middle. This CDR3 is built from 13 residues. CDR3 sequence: CAISADSNQPQHF. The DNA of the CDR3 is TGTGCCATCAGTGCGGACAGCAATCAGCCCCAGCATTTT.

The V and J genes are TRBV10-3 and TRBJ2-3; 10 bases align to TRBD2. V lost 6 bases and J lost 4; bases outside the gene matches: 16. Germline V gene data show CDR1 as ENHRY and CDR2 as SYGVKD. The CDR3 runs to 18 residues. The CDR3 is CAIREAGGPRARSDTQYF. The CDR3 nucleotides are TGTGCCATCAGGGAAGCGGGAGGGCCGCGCGCACGATCAGATACGCAGTATTTT.

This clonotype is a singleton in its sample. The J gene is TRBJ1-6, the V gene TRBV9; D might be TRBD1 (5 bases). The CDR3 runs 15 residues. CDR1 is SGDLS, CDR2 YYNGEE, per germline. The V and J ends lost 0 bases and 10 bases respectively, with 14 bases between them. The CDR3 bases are TGTGCCAGCAGCGTAGGCCGGGCAGGGCAATCACCCCTCCACTTT. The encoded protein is CASSVGRAGQSPLHF.

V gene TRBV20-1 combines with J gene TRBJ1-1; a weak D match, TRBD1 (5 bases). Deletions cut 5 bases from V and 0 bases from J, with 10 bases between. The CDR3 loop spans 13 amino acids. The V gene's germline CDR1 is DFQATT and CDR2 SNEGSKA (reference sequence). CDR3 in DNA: TGCAGTGCTGGCAGGGATCTGAACACTGAAGCTTTCTTT. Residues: CSAGRDLNTEAFF.

The CDR3 reads CASSEWPGETQYF. The DNA for the CDR3 is TGCGCCAGCAGTGAGTGGCCAGGGGAGACCCAGTACTTC. The V and J genes are TRBV10-1 and TRBJ2-5, with a possible D match to TRBD1 (5 bases). The V end was cut by 1 base, the J end by 5 bases, with 8 bases between. Per germline, CDR1 WNHNN and CDR2 SYGVQD (reference sequence). The CDR3 sequence is 13 residues long.

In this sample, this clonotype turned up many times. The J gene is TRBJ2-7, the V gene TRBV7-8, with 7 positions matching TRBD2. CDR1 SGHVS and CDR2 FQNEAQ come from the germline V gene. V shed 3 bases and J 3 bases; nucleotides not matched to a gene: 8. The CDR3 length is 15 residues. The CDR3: CASSFGPSGLYEQYF. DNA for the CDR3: TGTGCCAGCAGCTTCGGGCCTAGCGGACTCTACGAGCAGTACTTC.

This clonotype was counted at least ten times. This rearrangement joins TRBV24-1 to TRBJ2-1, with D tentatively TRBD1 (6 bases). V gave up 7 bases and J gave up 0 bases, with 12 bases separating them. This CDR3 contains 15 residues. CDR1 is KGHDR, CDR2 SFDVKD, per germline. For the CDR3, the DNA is TGTGCCACCAGGGACCGGGACAACTCCTACAATGAGCAGTTCTTC. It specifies CATRDRDNSYNEQFF.

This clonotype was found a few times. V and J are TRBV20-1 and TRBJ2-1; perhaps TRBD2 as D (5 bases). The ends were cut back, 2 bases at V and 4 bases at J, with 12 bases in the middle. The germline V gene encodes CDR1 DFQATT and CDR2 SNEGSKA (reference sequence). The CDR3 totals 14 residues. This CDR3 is CSARPGISYNEQFF. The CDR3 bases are TGCAGTGCTAGACCCGGGATTTCATACAATGAGCAGTTCTTC.

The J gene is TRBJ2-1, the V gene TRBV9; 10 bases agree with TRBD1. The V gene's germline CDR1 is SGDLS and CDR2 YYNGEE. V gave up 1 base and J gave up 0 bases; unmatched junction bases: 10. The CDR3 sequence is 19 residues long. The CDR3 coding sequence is TGTGCCAGCAGCGTATCCCCGGGACAGGGGTTGAGCTCCTACAATGAGCAGTTCTTC. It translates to CASSVSPGQGLSSYNEQFF.

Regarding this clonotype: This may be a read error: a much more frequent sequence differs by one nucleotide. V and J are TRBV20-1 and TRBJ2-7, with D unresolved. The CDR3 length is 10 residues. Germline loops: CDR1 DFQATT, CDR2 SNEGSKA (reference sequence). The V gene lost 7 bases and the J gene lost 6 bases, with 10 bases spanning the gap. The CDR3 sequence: CSDSAIEQYF. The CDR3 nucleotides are TGCAGTGATTCAGCTATCGAGCAGTACTTC.

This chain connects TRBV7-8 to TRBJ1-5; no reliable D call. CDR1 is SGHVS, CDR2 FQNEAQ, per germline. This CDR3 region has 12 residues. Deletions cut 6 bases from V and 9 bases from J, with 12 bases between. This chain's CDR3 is CASRGPMMPQHF. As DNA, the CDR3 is TGTGCCAGCAGAGGGCCGATGATGCCCCAGCATTTT.

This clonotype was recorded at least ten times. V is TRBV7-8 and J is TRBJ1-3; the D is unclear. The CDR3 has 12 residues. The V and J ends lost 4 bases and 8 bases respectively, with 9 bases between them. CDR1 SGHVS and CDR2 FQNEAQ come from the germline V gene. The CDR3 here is CASSSPGYTIYF. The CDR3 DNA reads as TGTGCCAGCAGCTCCCCGGGTTACACCATATATTTT. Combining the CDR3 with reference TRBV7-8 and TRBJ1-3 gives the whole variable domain GAGVSQSPRYKVAKRGQDVALRCDPISGHVSLFWYQQALGQGPEFLTYFQNEAQLDKSGLPSDRFFAERPEGSVSTLKIQRTQQEDSAVYLCASSSPGYTIYFGEGSWLTVV.

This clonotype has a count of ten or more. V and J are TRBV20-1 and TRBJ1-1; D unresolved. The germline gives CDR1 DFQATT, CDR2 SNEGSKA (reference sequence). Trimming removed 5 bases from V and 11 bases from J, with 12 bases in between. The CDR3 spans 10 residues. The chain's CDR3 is CSASEREAFF. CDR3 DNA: TGCAGTGCTTCGGAGAGGGAGGCTTTCTTT.

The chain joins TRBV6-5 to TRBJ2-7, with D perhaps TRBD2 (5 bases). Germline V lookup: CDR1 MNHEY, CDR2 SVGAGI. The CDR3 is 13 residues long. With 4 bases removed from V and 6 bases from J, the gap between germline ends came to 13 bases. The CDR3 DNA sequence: TGTGCCAGCAGTTTATCACTAGTTCGCGAGCAGTACTTC. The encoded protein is CASSLSLVREQYF.

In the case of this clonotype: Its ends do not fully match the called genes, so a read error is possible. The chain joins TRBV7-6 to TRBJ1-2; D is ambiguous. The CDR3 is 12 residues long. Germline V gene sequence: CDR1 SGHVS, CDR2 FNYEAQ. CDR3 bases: TGTACCAGCAGAGCCGAGGAAGATGGCTACACCTTC. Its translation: CTSRAEEDGYTF. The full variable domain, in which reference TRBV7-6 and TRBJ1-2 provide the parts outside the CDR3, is GAGVSQSPRYKVTKRGQDVALRCDPISGHVSLYWYRQALGQGPEFLTYFNYEAQQDKSGLPNDRFSAERPEGSISTLTIQRTEQRDSAMYRCTSRAEEDGYTFGSGTRLTVV.

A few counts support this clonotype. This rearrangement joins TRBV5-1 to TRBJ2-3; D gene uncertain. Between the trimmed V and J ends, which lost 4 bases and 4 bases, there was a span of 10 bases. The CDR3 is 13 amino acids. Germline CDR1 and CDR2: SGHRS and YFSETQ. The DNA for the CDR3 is TGCGCCAGCAGCGTGGATGAGGCAGATACGCAGTATTTT. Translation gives CASSVDEADTQYF.

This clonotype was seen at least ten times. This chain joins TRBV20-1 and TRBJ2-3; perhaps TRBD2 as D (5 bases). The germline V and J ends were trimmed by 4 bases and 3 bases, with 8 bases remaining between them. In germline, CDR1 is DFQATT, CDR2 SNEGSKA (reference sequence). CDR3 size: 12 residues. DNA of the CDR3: TGCAGTGCTAACGGGATTACAGATACGCAGTATTTT. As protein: CSANGITDTQYF.

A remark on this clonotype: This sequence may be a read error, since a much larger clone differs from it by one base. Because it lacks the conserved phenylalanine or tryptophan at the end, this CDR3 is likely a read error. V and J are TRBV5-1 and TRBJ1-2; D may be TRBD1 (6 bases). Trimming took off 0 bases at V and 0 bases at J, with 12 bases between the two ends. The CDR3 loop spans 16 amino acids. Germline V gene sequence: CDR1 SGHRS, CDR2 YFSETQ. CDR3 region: CASSLARGNSNYGYTL. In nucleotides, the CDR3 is TGCGCCAGCAGCTTGGCCAGGGGAAACTCTAACTATGGCTACACCCTC.

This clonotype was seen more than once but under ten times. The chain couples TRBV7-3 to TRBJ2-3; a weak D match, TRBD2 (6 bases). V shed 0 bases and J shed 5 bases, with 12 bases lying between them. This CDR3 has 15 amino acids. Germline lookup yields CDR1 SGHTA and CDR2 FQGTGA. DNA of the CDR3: TGTGCCAGCAGCTTAACCCCTAGCGACAGAGATACGCAGTATTTT. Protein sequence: CASSLTPSDRDTQYF.

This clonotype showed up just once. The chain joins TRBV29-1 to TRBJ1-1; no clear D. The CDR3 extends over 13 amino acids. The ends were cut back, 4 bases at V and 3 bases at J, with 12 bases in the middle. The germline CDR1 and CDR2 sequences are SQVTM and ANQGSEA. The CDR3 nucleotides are TGCAGCGTTGTTGGTCAGCTGGACACTGAAGCTTTCTTT. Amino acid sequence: CSVVGQLDTEAFF.

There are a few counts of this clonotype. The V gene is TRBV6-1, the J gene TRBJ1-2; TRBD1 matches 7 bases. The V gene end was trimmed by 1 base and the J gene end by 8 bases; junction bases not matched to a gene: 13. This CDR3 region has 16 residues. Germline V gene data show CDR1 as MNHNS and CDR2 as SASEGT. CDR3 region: CASSEVAGGFYVGYTF. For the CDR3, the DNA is TGTGCCAGCAGTGAAGTGGCAGGGGGATTCTATGTAGGCTACACCTTC.

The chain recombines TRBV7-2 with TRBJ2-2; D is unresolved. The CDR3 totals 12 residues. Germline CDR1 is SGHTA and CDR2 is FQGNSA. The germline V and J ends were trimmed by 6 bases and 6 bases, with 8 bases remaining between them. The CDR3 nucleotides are TGTGCCAGCAGGGTCCGATCCGGGGAGCTGTTTTTT. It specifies CASRVRSGELFF.

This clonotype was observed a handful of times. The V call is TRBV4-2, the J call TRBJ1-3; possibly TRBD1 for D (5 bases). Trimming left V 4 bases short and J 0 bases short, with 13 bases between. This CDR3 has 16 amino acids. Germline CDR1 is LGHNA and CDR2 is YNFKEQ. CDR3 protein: CASSPRARDSGNTIYF. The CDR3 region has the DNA TGTGCCAGCAGCCCTCGAGCCAGGGACTCTGGAAACACCATATATTTT.

The CDR3 reads CSAPKLAGGHNEQFF. DNA for the CDR3: TGCAGTGCTCCGAAACTAGCGGGAGGGCACAATGAGCAGTTCTTC. This chain joins TRBV20-1 and TRBJ2-1, with 13 bases that match TRBD2. Germline V gives CDR1 DFQATT, CDR2 SNEGSKA (reference sequence). V shed 5 bases, J shed 5 bases, and the junction held 6 bases outside the gene matches. The CDR3 is 15 amino acids.